The T cell receptor (beta chain) described here comes from a study of Ad26.COV2.S vaccination and SARS-CoV-2 variants (dated by TCRdb to about 2021). As for the study more broadly: Donors in the vaccine arm were drawn from COV1001, a multicentre, randomized, double-blind, placebo-controlled phase I-IIa trial testing Ad26.COV2.S in healthy adults. Ad26.COV2.S was administered intramuscularly at 5 x 10^10 or 1 x 10^11 viral particles, either as a single shot or as two shots given 56 days apart. The specificity and breadth of SARS-CoV-2-reactive T cell receptors after Ad26.COV2.S vaccination were assessed by TCRbeta repertoire sequencing. The TCR-sequenced set comprised around 30 samples: 19 Ad26.COV2.S vaccine recipients, 5 placebo recipients and 8 SARS-CoV-2 convalescent individuals. Trial participants were randomized into five groups of five, in which low-dose or high-dose Ad26.COV2.S was given once or twice, or placebo was given on both occasions. Blinding of investigators to trial group allocation was maintained during experiments and outcome assessment. The research as a whole found: The authors noted that the TCR breadth and depth analyses may have underestimated total T cell responses. Substantial breadth of spike-specific CD8+ and CD4+ T cell responses was reported after vaccination. Vaccine and placebo recipients had comparable non-spike TCR breadth, which fits with the vaccine containing only spike. Higher spike-specific TCR breadth was observed in Ad26.COV2.S recipients than in placebo recipients (P = 0.0014). The study was not powered to compare responses between vaccine doses or regimens.

About this clone: Its binding antigen is unknown. Base quality data are lacking; no much larger clone is found one base away.

The treatment or condition label corresponds to: over 15 received Ad26.COV2.S at low or high dose, single or two shots; 5 received placebo; per-sample allocation not given. For vaccine and placebo recipients, the sequenced repertoires came from samples collected on day 63 after the first injection. Cohort 1b enrolled about two dozen adults aged 18-55 years at a single site in Boston, USA, between 29 July and 7 August 2020. Ad26.COV2.S was a replication-incompetent adenovirus type 26 vector expressing a prefusion-stabilized SARS-CoV-2 spike protein from the original Wuhan strain. The immunoSEQ Assay was the method used to sequence TCRbeta CDR3 regions. After extraction, genomic DNA underwent amplification by bias-controlled multiplex PCR, followed by high-throughput sequencing. The study's own analysis went as follows. Collapsing and filtering of sequences were performed to quantify the absolute abundance of each unique TCRbeta CDR3 region. Usable DNA was measured by amplifying reference genes present in all nucleated cells, and TCRbeta template counts were normalized to that usable DNA to estimate T cell fraction. Repertoire TCRs were annotated as SARS-CoV-2-specific by exact matching of V gene, CDR3 amino acid sequence and J gene to a known reactive TCR set. The reference SARS-CoV-2 TCR set came from MIRA and was filtered for enrichment in COVID-19-positive ImmuneCODE repertoires, removing public or cross-reactive TCRs. Using the MIRA antigens, annotated TCRs were further analysed by specific ORF or by position within an ORF. Breadth was defined as the number of annotated unique rearrangements divided by the total number of unique productive rearrangements, and depth was defined as the summed frequency of the annotated unique rearrangements. Two-sided Wilcoxon rank-sum tests were applied when comparing TCR breadth between groups. TCRdb holds this immuneACCESS table with in-frame rearrangements only. Some clones are missing; in checked studies, unresolved V genes explain under half, and the rest has no known cause. Clonal size and the V and J genes are those of that table, whereas D and trimming came from the DNA. The sample table records hundreds of thousands of clones; around 88% of these occur just once. Approximately 4.5% of the sample is taken by the ten largest.

This TCR derives from a person aged 18-60 years who received the Ad26.COV2.S COVID-19 vaccine or a placebo. The sequences come from peripheral blood, collected in a trial of Ad26.COV2.S vaccine versus placebo.

The DNA sequence reads TGTGCCAGCACCGGACTAGCGGTGCCAGATACGCAGTATTTT. Translation gives CASTGLAVPDTQYF. The chain is made from TRBV6-6 and TRBJ2-3; TRBD2 aligns with 10 central bases. Per the germline V gene (reference sequence), MNHNY is the CDR1 and SVGAGI is the CDR2. Compared with germline, V lacks 7 bases and J lacks 4 bases; bases without a gene match: 5. From its cysteine to its phenylalanine, the CDR3 spans 14 amino acids. Only the CDR3 DNA stays, 42 bases, in frame from base 1.